A selection of T cell receptor beta chains follows, all from one sample in a study of T cell responses to AZD1222 COVID-19 vaccine. The method was immunoSEQ multiplex PCR; TCRdb's version includes in-frame clones alone and lacks a portion of them. The sample records around 190,000 clones, about 86% being singletons. The source material was peripheral blood, sampled 28 days after the second AZD1222 dose. The receptors here all came from an adult who received the AZD1222 COVID-19 vaccine. The CDR3 runs from the conserved cysteine through the conserved F or W. The order of the fields is V gene, clone size, D gene, J gene, CDR3 DNA, CDR3 protein. The D gene is left open where the match is weak. The listing skips clone size in some rows; elsewhere it reads once, few, many or a size class.

TRBV3-1/TRBV3-2	.	TRBD1	TRBJ1-1	TGTGCCAGCAAGGGACAGGGGGCGAACACTGAAGCTTTCTTT	CASKGQGANTEAFF
TRBV19	.	.	TRBJ1-1	TGTGCCAGTAGTATCTCCAGCCTAAGGGACATCGCTTTCTTT	CASSISSLRDIAFF
TRBV6-1	.	.	TRBJ1-2	TGTGCCAGCAGTGAAGCGCCCCAGGGATATGGCTACACCTTC	CASSEAPQGYGYTF
TRBV19	few	.	TRBJ1-1	TGTGCCAGTAGTAAGAGCGACAGGAACACTGAAGCTTTCTTT	CASSKSDRNTEAFF
TRBV4-1	.	.	TRBJ2-7	TGCGCCAGCAGCCACCTAGGGTTAGGGAGCTCCTACGAGCAGTACTTC	CASSHLGLGSSYEQYF
TRBV19	.	.	TRBJ2-3	TGTGCCAGTAGTACCCTCACAGATACGCAGTATTTT	CASSTLTDTQYF
TRBV28	.	TRBD2	TRBJ2-3	TGTGCCAGCAGTTTGACGCCGGGACTAGGCGGCACAGATACGCAGTATTTT	CASSLTPGLGGTDTQYF
TRBV5-1	.	.	TRBJ2-1	TGCGCCAGCAGCTTGAATCGGGGGTCGGCTAGTGGATACAATGAGCAGTTCTTC	CASSLNRGSASGYNEQFF
TRBV5-6	.	TRBD1	TRBJ1-2	TGTGCCAGCAGCTTGGTAGGACAGGGGCGTAACTATGGCTACACCTTC	CASSLVGQGRNYGYTF
TRBV6-5	.	TRBD1	TRBJ2-7	TGTGCCAGCAGCCGGGACAGTGAATGGTACGAGCAGTACTTC	CASSRDSEWYEQYF
TRBV6-5	.	TRBD2	TRBJ2-7	TGTGCCAGCAGGGGACTAGCGGGGTTCGAGCAGTACTTC	CASRGLAGFEQYF
TRBV11-2	few	TRBD2	TRBJ2-1	TGTGCCAGCAGCGCAGGGGGACTAGCGGGGTACAATGAGCAGTTCTTC	CASSAGGLAGYNEQFF
TRBV7-2	.	.	TRBJ1-2	TGTGCCAGCAGCTTTGGACGGTTTTATGGCTACACCTTC	CASSFGRFYGYTF
TRBV21-1	.	.	TRBJ2-7	TGTGCCAGCACCCACGGAGAGGACGAGCAGTACTTC	CASTHGEDEQYF
TRBV28	.	.	TRBJ1-3	TGTGCCAGCAGTTTATATGGGGGGTCTGGAAACACCATATATTTT	CASSLYGGSGNTIYF
TRBV28	.	.	TRBJ2-7	TGTGCCAGCAGCGGGAGCTCCTACGAGCAGTACTTC	CASSGSSYEQYF
TRBV5-1	.	TRBD2	TRBJ2-1	TGCGCCAGCAGCTTGGTCGGGACTAGCGGAATAAATGAGCAGTTCTTC	CASSLVGTSGINEQFF
TRBV6-5	.	TRBD1	TRBJ1-2	TGTGCCAGCAGCCGTGACAGGGGGAATAACTATGGCTACACCTTC	CASSRDRGNNYGYTF
TRBV18	.	.	TRBJ2-3	TGTGCCAGCTCACCACTGTGGACAGCAGATACGCAGTATTTT	CASSPLWTADTQYF
TRBV4-1	.	.	TRBJ2-5	TGCGCCAGCAGCCAAGACCGGGGTTGGGAGACCCAGTACTTC	CASSQDRGWETQYF
TRBV2	.	.	TRBJ2-3	TGTGCCAGCAGTACCTTCGGGAGAGTCCCAGATACGCAGTATTTT	CASSTFGRVPDTQYF
TRBV30	.	.	TRBJ1-2	TGTGCCTGGAGTTGGGGGGCTCTAGGGGGCTACACCTTC	CAWSWGALGGYTF
TRBV19	.	.	TRBJ1-2	TGTGCCAGTACCGCCCCTCGGGGGAGGGACTATGGCTACACCTTC	CASTAPRGRDYGYTF
TRBV6-5	.	.	TRBJ1-1	TGTGCCAGCAAAGAGAACACTGAAGCTTTCTTT	CASKENTEAFF
TRBV6-5	.	TRBD2	TRBJ2-3	TGTGCCAGCAGTTTACTAGCGGGGGGAGCAGATACGCAGTATTTT	CASSLLAGGADTQYF
TRBV18	medium-sized	.	TRBJ1-1	TGTGCCAGCTCACCTTCGTTGGGGAACACTGAAGCTTTCTTT	CASSPSLGNTEAFF
TRBV4-2	.	.	TRBJ1-2	TGTGCCAGCAGCCAAGATCACGGGGACGCCTGGATGCGTGGCTACACCTTC	CASSQDHGDAWMRGYTF
TRBV9	.	TRBD1	TRBJ1-2	TGTGCCAGCAGCGCGAGGCCAGGGGGCACCTATGGCTACACCTTC	CASSARPGGTYGYTF
TRBV12-5	.	.	TRBJ1-1	TGTGCTAGTGGTTCCCGTCTCTCTGAAGCTTTCTTT	CASGSRLSEAFF
TRBV9	.	.	TRBJ2-1	TGTGCCAGCAGCGTAGCTTGGGGGGGGGCCTTTGAGCAGTTCTTC	CASSVAWGGAFEQFF
TRBV7-2	.	TRBD1	TRBJ1-3	TGTGCCAGCAGCTTAGCGCGACAGGGCTCTGGAAACACCATATATTTT	CASSLARQGSGNTIYF
TRBV3-1/TRBV3-2	.	.	TRBJ2-7	TGTGCCAGCAGCCAAGACAGGAGCTCCTACGAGCAGTACTTC	CASSQDRSSYEQYF
TRBV18	once	.	TRBJ1-3	TGTGCCAGCTCACCTTCGATTAACCTCTCTGGAAACACCATATATTTT	CASSPSINLSGNTIYF
TRBV11-2	.	.	TRBJ1-5	TGTGCCAGCAGCTTAATATCAGGGATCAATCAGCCCCAGCATTTT	CASSLISGINQPQHF
TRBV6-1	.	.	TRBJ2-1	TGTGCCAGCAGTGAGGGCCGCGACACCTACAATGAGCAGTTCTTC	CASSEGRDTYNEQFF
TRBV6-5	.	TRBD1	TRBJ2-2	TGTGCCAGCAGTTGGACAGGGGGCACCGGGGAGCTGTTTTTT	CASSWTGGTGELFF
TRBV5-1	once	.	TRBJ1-1	TGCGCCAGCAGCCCAGGGACATTGAACACTGAAGCTTTCTTT	CASSPGTLNTEAFF
TRBV6-5	.	TRBD1	TRBJ1-3	TGTGCCAGCAGCCCGGGACAGGGAAACACCATATATTTT	CASSPGQGNTIYF
TRBV4-3	.	.	TRBJ1-2	TGCGCCAGCAGCCAGGGGCCCGGGAATAACTATGGCTACACCTTC	CASSQGPGNNYGYTF
TRBV4-3	.	.	TRBJ1-5	TGCGCCAGCAGCCAAGGAAGGGATCAGCCCCAGCATTTT	CASSQGRDQPQHF
TRBV5-1	.	TRBD1	TRBJ2-3	TGCGCCAGCAGCGTACAGGGGTTCACCACAGATACGCAGTATTTT	CASSVQGFTTDTQYF
TRBV5-1	.	.	TRBJ2-1	TGCGCCAGCACGGGGGGCGTCAATGAGCAGTTCTTC	CASTGGVNEQFF